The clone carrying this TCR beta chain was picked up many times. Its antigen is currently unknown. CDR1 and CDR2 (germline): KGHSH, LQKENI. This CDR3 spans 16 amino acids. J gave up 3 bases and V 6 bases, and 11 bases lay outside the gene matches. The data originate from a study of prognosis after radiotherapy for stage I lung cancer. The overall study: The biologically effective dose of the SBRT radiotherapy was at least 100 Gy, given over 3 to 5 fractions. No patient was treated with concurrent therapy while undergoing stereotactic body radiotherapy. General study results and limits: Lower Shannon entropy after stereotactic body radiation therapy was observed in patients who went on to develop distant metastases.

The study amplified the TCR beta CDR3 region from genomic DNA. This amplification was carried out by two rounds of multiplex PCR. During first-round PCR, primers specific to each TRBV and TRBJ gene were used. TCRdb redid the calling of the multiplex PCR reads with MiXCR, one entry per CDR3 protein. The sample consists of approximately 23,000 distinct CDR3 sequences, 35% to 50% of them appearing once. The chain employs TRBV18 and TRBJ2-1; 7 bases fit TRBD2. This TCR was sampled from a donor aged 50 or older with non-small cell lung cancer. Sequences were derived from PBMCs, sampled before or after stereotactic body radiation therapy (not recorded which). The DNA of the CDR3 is TGTGCCAGCTCCCTTTTAGCGGGTACAAACTACAATGAGCAGTTCTTC. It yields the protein CASSLLAGTNYNEQFF. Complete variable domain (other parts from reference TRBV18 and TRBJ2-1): NAGVMQNPRHLVRRRGQEARLRCSPMKGHSHVYWYRQLPEEGLKFMVYLQKENIIDESGMPKERFSAEFPKEGPSILRIQQVVRGDSAAYFCASSLLAGTNYNEQFFGPGTRLTVL.